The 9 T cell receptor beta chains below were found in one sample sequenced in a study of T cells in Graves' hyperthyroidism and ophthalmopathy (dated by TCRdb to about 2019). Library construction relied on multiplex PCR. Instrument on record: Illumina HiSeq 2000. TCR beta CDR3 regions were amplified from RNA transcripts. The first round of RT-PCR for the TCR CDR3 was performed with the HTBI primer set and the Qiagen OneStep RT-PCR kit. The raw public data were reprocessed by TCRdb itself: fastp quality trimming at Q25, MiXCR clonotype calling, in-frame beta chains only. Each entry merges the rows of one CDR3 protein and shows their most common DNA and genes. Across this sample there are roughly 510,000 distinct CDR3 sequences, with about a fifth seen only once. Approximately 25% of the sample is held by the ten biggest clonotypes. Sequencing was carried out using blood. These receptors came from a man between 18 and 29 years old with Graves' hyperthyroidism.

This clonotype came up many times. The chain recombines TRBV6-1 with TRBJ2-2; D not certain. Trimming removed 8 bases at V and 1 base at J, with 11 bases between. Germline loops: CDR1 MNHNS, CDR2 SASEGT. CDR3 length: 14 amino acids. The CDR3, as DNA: TGTGCCAGCCGCCGGAGCTTGAACACCGGGGAGCTGTTTTTT. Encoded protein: CASRRSLNTGELFF.

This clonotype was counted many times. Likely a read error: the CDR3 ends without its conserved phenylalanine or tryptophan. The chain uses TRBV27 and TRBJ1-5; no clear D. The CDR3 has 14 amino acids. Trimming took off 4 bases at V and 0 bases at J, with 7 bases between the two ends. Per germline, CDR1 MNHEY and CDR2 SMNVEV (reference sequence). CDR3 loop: CASSSVYSNQPQHS. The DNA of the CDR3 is TGTGCCAGCAGTTCCGTATATAGCAATCAGCCCCAGCATTCT.

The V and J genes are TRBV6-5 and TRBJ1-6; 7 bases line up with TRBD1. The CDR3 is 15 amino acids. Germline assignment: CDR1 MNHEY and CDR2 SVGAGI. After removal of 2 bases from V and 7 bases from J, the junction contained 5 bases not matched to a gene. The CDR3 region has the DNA TGTGCCAGCAGTTACGAGGGGGCGGGAAATTCACCCCTCCACTTT. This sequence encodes CASSYEGAGNSPLHF.

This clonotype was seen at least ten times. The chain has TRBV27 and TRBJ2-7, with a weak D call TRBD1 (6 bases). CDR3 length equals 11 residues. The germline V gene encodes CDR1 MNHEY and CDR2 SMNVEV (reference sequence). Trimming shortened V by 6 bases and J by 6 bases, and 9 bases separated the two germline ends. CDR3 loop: CASRGAGEQYF. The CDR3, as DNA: TGTGCCAGCAGGGGGGCGGGCGAGCAGTACTTC.

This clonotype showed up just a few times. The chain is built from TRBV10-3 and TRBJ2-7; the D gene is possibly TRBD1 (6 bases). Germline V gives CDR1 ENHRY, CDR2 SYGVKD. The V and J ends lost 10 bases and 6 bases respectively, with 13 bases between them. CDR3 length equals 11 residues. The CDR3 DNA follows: TGTGCCAGTTTACAGGGAGCCGAGCAGTACTTC. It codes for CASLQGAEQYF.

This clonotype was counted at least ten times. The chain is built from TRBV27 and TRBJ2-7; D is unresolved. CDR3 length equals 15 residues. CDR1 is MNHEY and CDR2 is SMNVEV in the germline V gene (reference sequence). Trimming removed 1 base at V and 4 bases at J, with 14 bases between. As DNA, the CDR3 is TGTGCCAGCAGTTTATACCCCCCTTGGCTGTACGAGCAGTACTTC. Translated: CASSLYPPWLYEQYF.

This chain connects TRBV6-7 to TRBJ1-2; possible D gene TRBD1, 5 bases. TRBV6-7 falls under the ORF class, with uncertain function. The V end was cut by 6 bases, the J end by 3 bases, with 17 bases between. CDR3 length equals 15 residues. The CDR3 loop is CASRTYLRAYYGYTF. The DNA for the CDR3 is TGTGCCAGCAGGACATACCTCAGGGCCTACTATGGCTACACCTTC.

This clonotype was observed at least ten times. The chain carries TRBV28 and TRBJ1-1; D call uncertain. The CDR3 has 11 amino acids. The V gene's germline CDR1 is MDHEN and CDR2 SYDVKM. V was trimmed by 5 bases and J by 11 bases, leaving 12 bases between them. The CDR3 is CASSTILGAFF. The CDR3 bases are TGTGCCAGCAGTACAATTCTAGGCGCTTTCTTT.

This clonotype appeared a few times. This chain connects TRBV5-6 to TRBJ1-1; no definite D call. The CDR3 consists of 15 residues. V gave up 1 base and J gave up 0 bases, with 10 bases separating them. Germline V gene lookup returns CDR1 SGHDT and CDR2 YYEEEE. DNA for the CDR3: TGTGCCAGCAGCTTGCTGTCACGGATGAACACTGAAGCTTTCTTT. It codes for CASSLLSRMNTEAFF.